The 8 T cell receptor beta chains presented below share a single source sample, sequenced in a study of monozygotic twins with inflammatory bowel disease. TCRdb reanalyzed the 5' RACE reads, giving one entry per CDR3 protein sequence and no DNA. The sample holds about 160,000 distinct CDR3 sequences. The sequenced sample consisted of blood. The receptors come from a human donor with ulcerative colitis or Crohn's disease, or a healthy co-twin of an affected twin (not recorded which).

The chain uses TRBV7-8 and TRBJ1-1; as DNA is missing, the TRBD1 call by TCRdb cannot be tested. The CDR3 has 18 amino acids. Germline lookup yields CDR1 SGHVS and CDR2 FQNEAQ. The CDR3 sequence is CASSPWDRGSFMNTEAFF.

This sequence joins TRBV12-3 or TRBV12-4 and TRBJ2-7; the D gene TCRdb calls, TRBD1, cannot be checked with no DNA. The CDR3 has 13 amino acids. The CDR3 sequence is CASSRTPAYEQYF.

This chain links TRBV28 with TRBJ2-5; no DNA is available, so the TRBD2 call from TCRdb remains unchecked. Germline values: CDR1 MDHEN, CDR2 SYDVKM. This CDR3 is 15 amino acids long. CDR3 sequence: CASSTWTSGQETQYF.

V and J are TRBV6-5 and TRBJ2-7. The CDR3 runs to 15 residues. The germline CDR1 and CDR2 sequences are MNHEY and SVGAGI. The CDR3: CASSYSRVLSSEQYF.

The V and J genes are TRBV6-5 and TRBJ2-1; the D gene TCRdb calls, TRBD1, cannot be checked with no DNA. CDR3 length: 15 amino acids. Per the germline V gene, CDR1 is MNHEY and CDR2 is SVGAGI. The CDR3 sequence is CASSNLLGGTGEQFF.

This chain uses TRBV5-6 with TRBJ2-7; the D call of TRBD1 rests on TCRdb alone, since no DNA is present to check it. The CDR3 is 15 amino acids. Germline V gene data show CDR1 as SGHDT and CDR2 as YYEEEE. The CDR3 region is CASRRDRGISYEQYF.

V usage is TRBV5-4 and J usage is TRBJ1-1; TCRdb returns TRBD1, unconfirmable since there is no DNA. The germline V gene encodes CDR1 SGHNT and CDR2 YYREEE (reference sequence). The CDR3 totals 14 residues. This CDR3 is CASSYDRDETEAFF. Complete variable domain (other parts from reference TRBV5-4 and TRBJ1-1): ETGVTQSPTHLIKTRGQQVTLRCSSQSGHNTVSWYQQALGQGPQFIFQYYREEENGRGNFPPRFSGLQFPNYSSELNVNALELDDSALYLCASSYDRDETEAFFGQGTRLTVV.

The chain links TRBV20-1 to TRBJ2-3. Germline V gene lookup returns CDR1 DFQATT and CDR2 SNEGSKA (reference sequence). CDR3 size: 13 residues. CDR3 residues: CSARGGFTDTQYF.